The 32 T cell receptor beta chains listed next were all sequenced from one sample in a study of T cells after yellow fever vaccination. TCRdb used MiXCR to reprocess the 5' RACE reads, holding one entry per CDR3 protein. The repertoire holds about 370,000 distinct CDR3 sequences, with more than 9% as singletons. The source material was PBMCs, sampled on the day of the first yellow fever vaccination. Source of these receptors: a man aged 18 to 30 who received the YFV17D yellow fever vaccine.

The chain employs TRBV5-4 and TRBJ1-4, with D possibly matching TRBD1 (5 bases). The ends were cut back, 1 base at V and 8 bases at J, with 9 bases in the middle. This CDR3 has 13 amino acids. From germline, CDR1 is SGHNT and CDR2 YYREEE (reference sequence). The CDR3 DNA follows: TGTGCCAGCAGCTTGCGGTGGGACGAAAAACTGTTTTTT. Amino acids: CASSLRWDEKLFF.

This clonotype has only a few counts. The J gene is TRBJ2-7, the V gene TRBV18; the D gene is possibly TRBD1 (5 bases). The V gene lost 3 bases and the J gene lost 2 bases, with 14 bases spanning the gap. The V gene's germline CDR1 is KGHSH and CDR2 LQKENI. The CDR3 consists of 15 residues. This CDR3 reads CASSPGRALTYEQYF. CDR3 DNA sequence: TGTGCCAGCTCACCTGGCAGGGCCCTAACCTACGAGCAGTACTTC.

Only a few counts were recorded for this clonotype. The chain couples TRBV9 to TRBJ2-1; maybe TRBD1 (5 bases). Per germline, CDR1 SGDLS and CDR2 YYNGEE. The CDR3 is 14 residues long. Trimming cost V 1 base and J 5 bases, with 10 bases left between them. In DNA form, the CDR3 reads TGTGCCAGCAGCGTATTATTACAGGACAATGAGCAGTTCTTC. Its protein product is CASSVLLQDNEQFF.

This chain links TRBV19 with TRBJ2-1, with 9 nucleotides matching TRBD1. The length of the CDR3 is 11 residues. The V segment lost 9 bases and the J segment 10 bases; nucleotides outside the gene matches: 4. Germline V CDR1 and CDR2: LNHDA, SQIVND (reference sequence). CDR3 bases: TGTGCCAGCCGACAGGGGGTCGAGCAGTTCTTC. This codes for CASRQGVEQFF.

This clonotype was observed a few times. DNA of the CDR3: TGTGCCAGCAGCTTTACCCTCCAAGAGACCCAGTACTTC. It specifies CASSFTLQETQYF. V usage is TRBV7-2 and J usage is TRBJ2-5; D is unclear. From germline, CDR1 is SGHTA and CDR2 FQGNSA. This CDR3 has 13 residues. V was cut by 3 bases and J by 1 base, with 6 bases left in between.

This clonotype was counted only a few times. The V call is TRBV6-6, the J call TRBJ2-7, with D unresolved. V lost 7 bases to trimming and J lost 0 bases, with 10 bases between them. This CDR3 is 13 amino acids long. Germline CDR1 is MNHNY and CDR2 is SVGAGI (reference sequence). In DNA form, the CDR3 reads TGTGCCAGCACCCTGGAAAGCTCCTACGAGCAGTACTTC. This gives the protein CASTLESSYEQYF.

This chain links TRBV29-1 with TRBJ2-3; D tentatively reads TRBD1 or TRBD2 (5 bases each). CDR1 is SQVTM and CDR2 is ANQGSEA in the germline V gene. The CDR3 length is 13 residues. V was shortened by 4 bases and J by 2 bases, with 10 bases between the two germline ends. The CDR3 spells CSVGFGTTDTQYF. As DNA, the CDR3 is TGCAGCGTTGGGTTCGGGACCACAGATACGCAGTATTTT.

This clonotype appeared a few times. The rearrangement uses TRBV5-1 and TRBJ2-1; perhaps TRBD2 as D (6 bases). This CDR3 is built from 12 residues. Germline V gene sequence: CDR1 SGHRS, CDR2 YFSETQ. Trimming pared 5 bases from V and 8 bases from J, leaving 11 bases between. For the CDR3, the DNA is TGCGCCAGCAGAAACTGGGGGGATGAGCAGTTCTTC. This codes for CASRNWGDEQFF.

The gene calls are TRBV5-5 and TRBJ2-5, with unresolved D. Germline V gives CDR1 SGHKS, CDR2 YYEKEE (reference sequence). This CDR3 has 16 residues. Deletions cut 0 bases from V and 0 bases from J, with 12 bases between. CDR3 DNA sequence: TGTGCCAGCAGCTTGGGAGACTCCTGGTACCAAGAGACCCAGTACTTC. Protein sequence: CASSLGDSWYQETQYF.

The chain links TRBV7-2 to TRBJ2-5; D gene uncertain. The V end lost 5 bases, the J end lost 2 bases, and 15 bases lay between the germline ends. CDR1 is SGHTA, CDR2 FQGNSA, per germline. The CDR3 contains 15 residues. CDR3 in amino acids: CASSTSPQRQETQYF. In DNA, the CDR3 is TGTGCCAGCAGCACCTCTCCGCAACGTCAAGAGACCCAGTACTTC.

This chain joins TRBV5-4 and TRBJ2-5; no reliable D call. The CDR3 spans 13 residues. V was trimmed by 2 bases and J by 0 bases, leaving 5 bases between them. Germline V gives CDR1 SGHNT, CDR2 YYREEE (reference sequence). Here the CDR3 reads CASSFEYQETQYF. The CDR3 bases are TGTGCCAGCAGCTTCGAGTACCAAGAGACCCAGTACTTC.

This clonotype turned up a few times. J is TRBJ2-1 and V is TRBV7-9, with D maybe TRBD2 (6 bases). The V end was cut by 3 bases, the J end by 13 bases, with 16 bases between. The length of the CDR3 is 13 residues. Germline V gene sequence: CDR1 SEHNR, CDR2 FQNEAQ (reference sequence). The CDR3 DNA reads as TGTGCCAGCAGCTTTGATAGGGGAGGACCTCAGTTCTTC. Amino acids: CASSFDRGGPQFF.

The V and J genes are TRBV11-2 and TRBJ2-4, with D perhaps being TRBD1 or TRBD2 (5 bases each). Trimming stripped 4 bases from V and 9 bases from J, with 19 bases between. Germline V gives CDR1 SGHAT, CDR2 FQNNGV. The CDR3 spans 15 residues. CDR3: CASSSGRGGFGIQYF. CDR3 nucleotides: TGTGCCAGCAGCTCCGGACGGGGCGGTTTTGGCATTCAGTACTTC.

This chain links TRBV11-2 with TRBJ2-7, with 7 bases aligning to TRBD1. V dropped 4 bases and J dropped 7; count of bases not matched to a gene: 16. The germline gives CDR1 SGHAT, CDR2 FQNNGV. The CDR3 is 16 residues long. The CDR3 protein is CASSSPGEGAMGEQYF. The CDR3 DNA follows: TGTGCCAGCAGCTCGCCGGGCGAGGGGGCGATGGGAGAGCAGTACTTC. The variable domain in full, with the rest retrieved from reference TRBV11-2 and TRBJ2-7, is EAGVAQSPRYKIIEKRQSVAFWCNPISGHATLYWYQQILGQGPKLLIQFQNNGVVDDSQLPKDRFSAERLKGVDSTLKIQPAKLEDSAVYLCASSSPGEGAMGEQYFGPGTRLTVT.

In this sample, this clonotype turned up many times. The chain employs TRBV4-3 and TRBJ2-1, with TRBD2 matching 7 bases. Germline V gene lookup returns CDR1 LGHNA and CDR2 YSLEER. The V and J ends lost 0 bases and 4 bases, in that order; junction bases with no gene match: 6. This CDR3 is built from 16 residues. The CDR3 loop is CASSQDGRGGYNEQFF. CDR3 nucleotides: TGCGCCAGCAGCCAAGATGGACGCGGGGGATACAATGAGCAGTTCTTC.

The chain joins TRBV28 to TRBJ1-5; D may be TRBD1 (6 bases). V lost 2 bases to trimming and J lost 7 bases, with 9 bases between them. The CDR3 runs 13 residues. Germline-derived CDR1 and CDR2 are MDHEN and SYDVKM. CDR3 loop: CASSLQGLQPQHF. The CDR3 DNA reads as TGTGCCAGCAGTTTACAGGGGTTGCAGCCCCAGCATTTT.

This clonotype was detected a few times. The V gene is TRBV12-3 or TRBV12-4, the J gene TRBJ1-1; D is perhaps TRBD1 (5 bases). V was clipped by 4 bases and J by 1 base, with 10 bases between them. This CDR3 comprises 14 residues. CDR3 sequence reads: CASSSRTTNTEAFF. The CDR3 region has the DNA TGTGCCAGCAGTTCCCGGACAACGAACACTGAAGCTTTCTTT.

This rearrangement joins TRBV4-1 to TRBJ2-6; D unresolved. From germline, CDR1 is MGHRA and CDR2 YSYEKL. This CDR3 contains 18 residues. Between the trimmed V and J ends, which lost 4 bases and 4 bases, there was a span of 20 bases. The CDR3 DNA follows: TGCGCCAGCAGCCTCTCCTCAGTCGGGTTTGGAGGGGCCAACGTCCTGACTTTC. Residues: CASSLSSVGFGGANVLTF.

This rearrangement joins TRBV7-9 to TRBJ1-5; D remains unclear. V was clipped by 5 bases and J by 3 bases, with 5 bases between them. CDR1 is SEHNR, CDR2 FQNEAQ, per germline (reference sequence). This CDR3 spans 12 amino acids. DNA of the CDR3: TGTGCCAGCAGCCGCAACAATCAGCCCCAGCATTTT. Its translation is CASSRNNQPQHF.

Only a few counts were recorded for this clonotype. The CDR3: CASSYSDSTDTQYF. The CDR3 DNA sequence: TGTGCCAGCAGTTACTCAGATAGCACAGATACGCAGTATTTT. The chain couples TRBV6-5 to TRBJ2-3; D is unclear. The CDR3 spans 14 residues. V was shortened by 0 bases and J by 0 bases, with 4 bases between the two germline ends. Germline CDR1 reads MNHEY; CDR2 reads SVGAGI.

The CDR3 reads CASSRRLSTDTQYF. CDR3 nucleotides: TGTGCCAGCAGCCGCAGACTCAGCACAGATACGCAGTATTTT. The chain has TRBV7-9 and TRBJ2-3; D ambiguous. Looked up from germline, CDR1 is SEHNR and CDR2 is FQNEAQ (reference sequence). There are 14 residues in the CDR3. V lost 5 bases, J lost 0 bases, and 9 bases lay in between.

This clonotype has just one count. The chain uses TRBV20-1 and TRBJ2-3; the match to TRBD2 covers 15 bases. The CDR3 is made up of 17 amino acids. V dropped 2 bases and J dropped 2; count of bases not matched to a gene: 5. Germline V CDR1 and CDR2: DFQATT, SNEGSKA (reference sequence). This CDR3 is CSARLGTSGGITDTQYF. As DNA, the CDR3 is TGCAGTGCTAGACTGGGGACTAGCGGGGGGATCACAGATACGCAGTATTTT.

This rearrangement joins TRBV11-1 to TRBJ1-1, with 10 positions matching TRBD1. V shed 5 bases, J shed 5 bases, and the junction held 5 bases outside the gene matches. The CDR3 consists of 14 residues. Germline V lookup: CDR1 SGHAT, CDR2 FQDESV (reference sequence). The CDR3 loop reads CASSAGTGVTEAFF. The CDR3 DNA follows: TGTGCCAGCAGCGCCGGGACAGGGGTAACTGAAGCTTTCTTT.

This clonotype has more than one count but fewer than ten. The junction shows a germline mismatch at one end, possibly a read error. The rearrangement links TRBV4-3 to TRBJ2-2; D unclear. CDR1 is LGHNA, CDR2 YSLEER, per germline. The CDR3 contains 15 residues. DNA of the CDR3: TGCGCCAGCAGCCAGGGCCTATGGAACGCCGGGGAGCTGTTTTTT. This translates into CASSQGLWNAGELFF.

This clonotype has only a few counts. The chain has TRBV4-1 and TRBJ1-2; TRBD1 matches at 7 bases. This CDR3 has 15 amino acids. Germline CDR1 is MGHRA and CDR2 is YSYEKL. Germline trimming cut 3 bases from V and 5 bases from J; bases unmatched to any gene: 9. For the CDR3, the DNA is TGCGCCAGCAGCCAGACTCCGGGACAGAATTATGGCTACACCTTC. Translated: CASSQTPGQNYGYTF.

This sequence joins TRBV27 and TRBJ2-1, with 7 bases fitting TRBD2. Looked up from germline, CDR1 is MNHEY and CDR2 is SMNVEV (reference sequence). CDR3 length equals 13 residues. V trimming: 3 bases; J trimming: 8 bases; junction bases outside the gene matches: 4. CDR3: CASSLGGADEQFF. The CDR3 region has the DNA TGTGCCAGCAGTTTGGGAGGGGCCGATGAGCAGTTCTTC.

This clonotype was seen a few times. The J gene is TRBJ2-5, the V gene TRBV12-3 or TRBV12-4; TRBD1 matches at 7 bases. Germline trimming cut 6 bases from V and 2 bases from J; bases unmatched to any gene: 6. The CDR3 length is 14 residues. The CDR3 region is CASSPTGKQETQYF. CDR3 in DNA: TGTGCCAGCAGCCCGACAGGGAAACAAGAGACCCAGTACTTC.

The CDR3 is CASSARSGRGIEKLFF. The CDR3 DNA follows: TGTGCCAGCAGTGCCCGGTCGGGCCGGGGAATTGAAAAACTGTTTTTT. This chain connects TRBV7-2 to TRBJ1-4; D remains ambiguous. Trimming pared 6 bases from V and 7 bases from J, leaving 21 bases between. This CDR3 is built from 16 residues. Per the germline V gene, CDR1 is SGHTA and CDR2 is FQGNSA.

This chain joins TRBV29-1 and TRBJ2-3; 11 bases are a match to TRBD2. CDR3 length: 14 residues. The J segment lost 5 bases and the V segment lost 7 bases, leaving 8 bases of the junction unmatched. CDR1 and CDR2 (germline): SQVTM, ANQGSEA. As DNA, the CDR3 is TGCAGCGCGTCACTAGCGGGGGCCTTAGATACGCAGTATTTT. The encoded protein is CSASLAGALDTQYF.

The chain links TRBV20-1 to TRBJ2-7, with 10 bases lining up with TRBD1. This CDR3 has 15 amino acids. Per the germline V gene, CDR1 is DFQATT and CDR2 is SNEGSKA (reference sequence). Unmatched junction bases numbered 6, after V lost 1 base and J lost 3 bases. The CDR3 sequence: CSARAPGQGIYEQYF. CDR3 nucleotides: TGCAGTGCTAGAGCCCCGGGACAGGGGATCTACGAGCAGTACTTC.

The DNA for the CDR3 is TGTGCCAGCAGTTCATGGACAGGGGAACAGCCCCAGCATTTT. It codes for CASSSWTGEQPQHF. The chain couples TRBV6-5 to TRBJ1-5; 9 positions agree with TRBD1. V shed 4 bases, J shed 7 bases, and the junction held 5 bases outside the gene matches. The germline V gene has CDR1 MNHEY and CDR2 SVGAGI. The CDR3 has 14 amino acids.

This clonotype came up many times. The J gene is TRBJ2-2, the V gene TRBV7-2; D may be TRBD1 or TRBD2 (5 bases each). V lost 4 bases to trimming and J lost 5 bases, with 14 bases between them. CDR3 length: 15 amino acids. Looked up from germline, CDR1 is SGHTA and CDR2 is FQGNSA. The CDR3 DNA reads TGTGCCAGCAGCTCCCCCCGACAGCGGACCGGGGAGCTGTTTTTT. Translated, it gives CASSSPRQRTGELFF.